The next 9 T cell receptor beta chains were all read from a single sample in a study of neoadjuvant nivolumab and ipilimumab in lung cancer (TCRdb year 2020). Library preparation was by the immunoSEQ multiplex PCR assay. The table comes from immuneACCESS by way of TCRdb, which keeps in-frame sequences with V and J called. Part of the clones is missing from these tables; in studies checked, under half for an unresolved V gene and the rest for unknown reasons. This sample is represented by around 2,500 clones; approximately 85% of them were singletons. Together, the top ten hold roughly 2.6% of the sample. The meaning of the sample's time point label: pretherapy, before neoadjuvant immune checkpoint inhibitors. The sample was tumor tissue, taken before neoadjuvant nivolumab, alone or with ipilimumab. All receptors come from an adult with non-small cell lung cancer.

The J gene is TRBJ2-1, the V gene TRBV5-6, with a weak D call TRBD1 (6 bases). Germline loops: CDR1 SGHDT, CDR2 YYEEEE. The CDR3 covers 15 residues. Trimming removed 5 bases at V and 9 bases at J, with 21 bases between. DNA for the CDR3: TGTGCCAGCAGTTCTCAGGGGCGCGCATCGGTTGAGCAGTTCTTC. This translates into CASSSQGRASVEQFF.

In DNA form, the CDR3 reads TGTGCCAGCAGCTTACGAGGGGATGACACTGAAGCTTTCTTT. Its translation: CASSLRGDDTEAFF. The chain links TRBV7-9 to TRBJ1-1, with D perhaps TRBD1 (5 bases). V lost 2 bases to trimming and J lost 3 bases, with 10 bases between them. The CDR3 totals 14 residues. Per germline, CDR1 SEHNR and CDR2 FQNEAQ (reference sequence). Looking up the rest from reference TRBV7-9 and TRBJ1-1 gives the full variable domain: DTGVSQNPRHKITKRGQNVTFRCDPISEHNRLYWYRQTLGQGPEFLTYFQNEAQLEKSRLLSDRFSAERPKGSFSTLEIQRTEQGDSAMYLCASSLRGDDTEAFFGQGTRLTVV.

This sequence joins TRBV27 and TRBJ2-5; 7 nucleotides agree with TRBD2. The CDR3 has 14 amino acids. Trimming took 6 bases from V and 4 from J; bases not matched to a gene: 8. Germline V gene sequence: CDR1 MNHEY, CDR2 SMNVEV (reference sequence). CDR3 sequence: CASSPSGTGETQYF. The CDR3 coding sequence is TGTGCCAGCAGCCCGAGCGGGACGGGAGAGACCCAGTACTTC.

The count of this clone is one. The genes are TRBV5-1 and TRBJ1-1; D is perhaps TRBD1 (5 bases). Trimming removed 1 base from V and 5 bases from J, with 12 bases in between. Looked up from germline, CDR1 is SGHRS and CDR2 is YFSETQ. This CDR3 spans 14 amino acids. The CDR3 loop reads CASSLTGGGTEAFF. The CDR3 DNA is TGCGCCAGCAGCTTGACAGGAGGAGGAACTGAAGCTTTCTTT.

The chain uses TRBV7-8 and TRBJ2-3, with 9 bases that match TRBD2. CDR3 length equals 15 residues. V shed 2 bases and J 11 bases; nucleotides not matched to a gene: 11. Germline V lookup: CDR1 SGHVS, CDR2 FQNEAQ. CDR3 sequence reads: CASSLSLAGGIRQYF. The CDR3 DNA is TGTGCCAGCAGCTTATCTTTGGCGGGAGGGATAAGGCAGTATTTT.

The chain is built from TRBV11-1 and TRBJ2-3; 10 nucleotides agree with TRBD2. CDR1 is SGHAT, CDR2 FQDESV, per germline (reference sequence). V dropped 2 bases and J dropped 8; count of bases not matched to a gene: 7. This CDR3 has 15 residues. The CDR3 nucleotides read TGTGCCAGCAGCTTAAAGCTAGCGGGAGTGAGTACGCAGTATTTT. Translating it yields CASSLKLAGVSTQYF.

The chain recombines TRBV11-2 with TRBJ2-5; possible D gene TRBD2, 7 bases. CDR1 SGHAT and CDR2 FQNNGV come from the germline V gene. The CDR3 spans 14 residues. V lost 6 bases, J lost 5 bases, and 16 bases lay in between. The CDR3 region is CASSIQGGGETQYF. The CDR3 nucleotides read TGTGCCAGCAGTATTCAGGGAGGGGGGGAGACCCAGTACTTC.

This clone came up a few times. V usage is TRBV28 and J usage is TRBJ2-1; TRBD1 matches at 7 bases. The length of the CDR3 is 13 residues. Losses at the gene ends were 5 bases for V and 12 bases for J; bases not matched to a gene: 10. CDR1 is MDHEN and CDR2 is SYDVKM in the germline V gene. CDR3 loop: CASSLPMTGRQFF. The CDR3 DNA reads TGTGCCAGCAGTCTCCCGATGACAGGGAGGCAGTTCTTC.

CDR3 in DNA: TGTGCCAGCAGCGCGTCCCTGGGACTTTCGACCTACAATGAGCAGTTCTTC. Translated, it gives CASSASLGLSTYNEQFF. This chain uses TRBV9 with TRBJ2-1; D is possibly TRBD2 (6 bases). V was shortened by 3 bases and J by 2 bases, with 18 bases between the two germline ends. Germline V CDR1 and CDR2: SGDLS, YYNGEE. The CDR3 spans 17 residues.